This T cell receptor beta chain was profiled in a study of CD8+CD57+ T cells in acquired aplastic anemia. To note about this clonotype: The antigen remains unidentified.

The template used for profiling TCR beta VDJ and CDR3 was genomic DNA. One entry per CDR3 protein, called by TCRdb with MiXCR from the reads. The sample consists of about 98,000 distinct CDR3 sequences, roughly two thirds of them appearing once. The sequenced patients had an expansion of CD8+CD57+ cells seen by flow cytometry. The enrolled patients all had severe acquired aplastic anemia. By the time of blood sampling, patients had still received no therapy. V trimming: 1 base; J trimming: 3 bases; junction bases outside the gene matches: 11. This CDR3 comprises 19 residues. The germline gives CDR1 SGHAT, CDR2 FQDESV (reference sequence). General study points: There were fewer than 35 CD8+ CDR3 sequences that occurred in both patients and controls. CD8+ Simpson's diversity in patients was not significantly different from that in controls.

The chain has TRBV11-1 and TRBJ1-6, with 8 bases aligning to TRBD1. The receptor comes from a human donor with aplastic anemia. Sequencing used sorted CD4+, CD8+, or CD8+CD57+ T cells (not recorded which) from PBMCs. The CDR3 DNA reads TGTGCCAGCAGCTTAGTCCCTATCACCGGGACAGGCTATAATTCACCCCTCCACTTT. It specifies CASSLVPITGTGYNSPLHF.